The 25 T cell receptor beta chains in this list originate from one sample, sequenced in a study of shared clonotypes between healthy human individuals. Profiling relied on immunoSEQ multiplex PCR, and the TCRdb table lists in-frame clones only, not all of them. The sample consists of about a million clones, over 60% of them appearing once. Input material: memory CD4+ T cells sorted from blood. Noted subset: CD45RA-negative fraction. All receptors derive from a man aged 18-30 years in good health.

The chain joins TRBV28 to TRBJ2-2, with D possibly matching TRBD1 (7 bases). The CDR3 loop spans 15 amino acids. V was shortened by 7 bases and J by 1 base, with 13 bases between the two germline ends. Germline-derived CDR1 and CDR2 are MDHEN and SYDVKM. The CDR3 sequence: CASKGGGGNTGELFF. The CDR3 nucleotides read TGTGCCAGCAAAGGAGGGGGCGGGAACACCGGGGAGCTGTTTTTT.

The chain couples TRBV19 to TRBJ2-2; D is undetermined. This CDR3 has 14 amino acids. Trimming stripped 5 bases from V and 4 bases from J, with 11 bases between. Per germline, CDR1 LNHDA and CDR2 SQIVND (reference sequence). Here the CDR3 reads CASSGSSGTGELFF. Written as DNA, the CDR3 is TGTGCCAGTAGTGGTTCCTCCGGCACCGGGGAGCTGTTTTTT.

This sequence joins TRBV6-6 and TRBJ2-7; D perhaps matches TRBD1 (6 bases). The CDR3 runs 15 residues. V was cut by 6 bases and J by 7 bases, with 22 bases left in between. Looked up from germline, CDR1 is MNHNY and CDR2 is SVGAGI (reference sequence). In nucleotides, the CDR3 is TGTGCCAGCAGCCAAACCACCGACAGGTTCGAAGAGCAGTACTTC. This translates into CASSQTTDRFEEQYF.

This clone was found once. The chain joins TRBV29-1 to TRBJ2-5; D is perhaps TRBD2 (6 bases). Looked up from germline, CDR1 is SQVTM and CDR2 is ANQGSEA. V lost 7 bases to trimming and J lost 4 bases, with 13 bases between them. The CDR3 is 12 residues long. CDR3 DNA sequence: TGCAGCGCCGGGGGAGGAAGAGAGACCCAGTACTTC. Amino acid sequence: CSAGGGRETQYF.

The chain recombines TRBV6-5 with TRBJ2-3, with D possibly TRBD2 on 5 matching bases. This CDR3 spans 14 amino acids. Trimming removed 3 bases at V and 2 bases at J, with 9 bases between. Germline loops: CDR1 MNHEY, CDR2 SVGAGI. As DNA, the CDR3 is TGTGCCAGCAGTTATAGAGCGGCCACAGATACGCAGTATTTT. Its protein is CASSYRAATDTQYF.

As for this clone: The same CDR3 is also encoded by other DNA sequences in this sample. V gene TRBV5-4 combines with J gene TRBJ2-7; D remains ambiguous. Trimming took 0 bases from V and 6 from J, leaving 4 bases between them. Germline V lookup: CDR1 SGHNT, CDR2 YYREEE (reference sequence). This CDR3 contains 11 residues. Written as DNA, the CDR3 is TGTGCCAGCAGCTTGGGGCGCGAGCAGTACTTC. It encodes CASSLGREQYF.

The chain links TRBV7-8 to TRBJ1-5; tentative D call: TRBD1 (5 bases). The CDR3 is 16 amino acids. The V end lost 1 base, the J end lost 0 bases, and 10 bases lay between the germline ends. CDR1 is SGHVS and CDR2 is FQNEAQ in the germline V gene. CDR3 DNA: TGTGCCAGCAGCTTAGAGGGGATTAATAGCAATCAGCCCCAGCATTTT. Translation: CASSLEGINSNQPQHF.

The V call is TRBV18, the J call TRBJ2-7; a weak D match, TRBD1 (6 bases). Deletions cut 4 bases from V and 5 bases from J, with 15 bases between. This CDR3 is 14 amino acids long. Per germline, CDR1 KGHSH and CDR2 LQKENI. Written as DNA, the CDR3 is TGTGCCAGCTCACAAAACAGGGCGATGAACGAGCAGTACTTC. Its translation: CASSQNRAMNEQYF.

Here the CDR3 DNA reads TGTGCCAGTAGCCCCATGGACGTCAACGAGCAGTACTTC. Translation: CASSPMDVNEQYF. The chain links TRBV19 to TRBJ2-7; D call uncertain. In germline, CDR1 is LNHDA, CDR2 SQIVND (reference sequence). The CDR3 is 13 residues long. The germline V and J ends were trimmed by 6 bases and 5 bases, with 14 bases remaining between them.

This rearrangement joins TRBV7-3 to TRBJ2-2; D is unclear. Per the germline V gene, CDR1 is SGHTA and CDR2 is FQGTGA. The germline V and J ends were trimmed by 5 bases and 0 bases, with 7 bases remaining between them. This CDR3 has 14 amino acids. This chain's CDR3 is CASSRGTNTGELFF. In DNA form, the CDR3 reads TGTGCCAGCAGCAGAGGAACGAACACCGGGGAGCTGTTTTTT.

The chain uses TRBV6-4 and TRBJ2-2, with D unresolved. The CDR3 is made up of 13 amino acids. V dropped 6 bases and J dropped 2 bases, with 7 bases sitting between them. CDR1 MRHNA and CDR2 SNTAGT come from the germline V gene. In nucleotides, the CDR3 is TGTGCCAGCAGAGGGCCTAACACCGGGGAGCTGTTTTTT. It specifies CASRGPNTGELFF.

V usage is TRBV5-4 and J usage is TRBJ2-3; D is unclear. Germline V gene data show CDR1 as SGHNT and CDR2 as YYREEE (reference sequence). Trimming left V 10 bases short and J 3 bases short, with 27 bases between. CDR3 size: 17 residues. The CDR3 DNA reads TGTGCCTCAGCTCTAACGAATTGGCCGGTCGGGACAGATACGCAGTATTTT. The encoded protein is CASALTNWPVGTDTQYF.

The CDR3 is CASRAEGGTREAFF. CDR3 bases: TGTGCCAGCAGGGCCGAAGGGGGTACTCGGGAAGCTTTCTTT. The chain employs TRBV5-5 and TRBJ1-1, with D possibly matching TRBD1 (6 bases). The germline V gene has CDR1 SGHKS and CDR2 YYEKEE (reference sequence). This CDR3 contains 14 residues. V was clipped by 5 bases and J by 8 bases, with 19 bases between them.

The J gene is TRBJ1-3, the V gene TRBV28; 10 positions match TRBD1. The junction had 12 bases not matched to a gene; V was cut back by 7 bases and J by 0 bases. The CDR3 has 18 amino acids. CDR1 and CDR2 (germline): MDHEN, SYDVKM. In DNA, the CDR3 is TGTGCCAGCAATTTTGGGACAGGGGAGGGAATCTCTGGAAACACCATATATTTT. Amino acids: CASNFGTGEGISGNTIYF. Based on the CDR3 plus reference TRBV28 and TRBJ1-3, the full variable domain is DVKVTQSSRYLVKRTGEKVFLECVQDMDHENMFWYRQDPGLGLRLIYFSYDVKMKEKGDIPEGYSVSREKKERFSLILESASTNQTSMYLCASNFGTGEGISGNTIYFGEGSWLTVV.

The V call is TRBV5-6, the J call TRBJ2-5; D may be TRBD2 (6 bases). CDR1 SGHDT and CDR2 YYEEEE come from the germline V gene. The V end lost 3 bases, the J end lost 3 bases, and 21 bases lay between the germline ends. The CDR3 runs 17 residues. In nucleotides, the CDR3 is TGTGCCAGCAGCTCCGTTTTAGTAGACGGGGGAAAAGAGACCCAGTACTTC. Translated: CASSSVLVDGGKETQYF.

A note on this clone: This specimen includes other DNA sequences encoding the same CDR3. The V and J genes are TRBV18 and TRBJ1-2, with 7 bases identical to TRBD1. J lost 8 bases, V lost 3 bases, and 3 bases had no gene match. Germline V gene data show CDR1 as KGHSH and CDR2 as LQKENI. The CDR3 runs 12 residues. The CDR3 DNA reads TGTGCCAGCTCACCCACAGGGGACGGCTACACCTTC. Amino acids: CASSPTGDGYTF. Full variable domain (outside the CDR3, taken from reference TRBV18 and TRBJ1-2): NAGVMQNPRHLVRRRGQEARLRCSPMKGHSHVYWYRQLPEEGLKFMVYLQKENIIDESGMPKERFSAEFPKEGPSILRIQQVVRGDSAAYFCASSPTGDGYTFGSGTRLTVV.

V is TRBV7-9 and J is TRBJ2-2; D is unclear. V lost 2 bases and J 6 bases, leaving 4 bases between the germline ends. Germline V lookup: CDR1 SEHNR, CDR2 FQNEAQ (reference sequence). The CDR3 sequence is 12 residues long. In nucleotides, the CDR3 is TGTGCCAGCAGCTTACCGCCCGGGGAGCTGTTTTTT. Translating it yields CASSLPPGELFF.

There are a few counts of this clone. The gene calls are TRBV27 and TRBJ2-7; 9 bases align to TRBD1. The CDR3 consists of 14 residues. The trim removed 6 bases at V and 7 bases at J, leaving 10 bases unmatched. Looked up from germline, CDR1 is MNHEY and CDR2 is SMNVEV (reference sequence). The CDR3: CASRNAGTGLEQYF. The CDR3 region has the DNA TGTGCCAGCAGAAACGCCGGGACAGGGCTTGAGCAGTACTTC.

The chain is built from TRBV30 and TRBJ2-2; tentatively, D is TRBD2 (5 bases). The CDR3 totals 13 residues. Per germline, CDR1 GTSNPN and CDR2 SVGIG (reference sequence). The V and J ends lost 2 bases and 1 base respectively, with 5 bases between them. The CDR3 nucleotides read TGTGCCTGGAGTAGCGGGAACACCGGGGAGCTGTTTTTT. Amino acids: CAWSSGNTGELFF.

A note on this clone: Other DNA sequences in the sample encode the same CDR3. The chain uses TRBV4-3 and TRBJ2-2; D not certain. Trimming took off 0 bases at V and 5 bases at J, with 7 bases between the two ends. The CDR3 sequence is 14 residues long. Per the germline V gene, CDR1 is LGHNA and CDR2 is YSLEER. The CDR3 sequence: CASSQDLGTGELFF. CDR3 DNA: TGCGCCAGCAGCCAAGATCTTGGAACCGGGGAGCTGTTTTTT.

The chain's CDR3 is CASSTTGRHDTEAFF. CDR3 nucleotides: TGTGCCAGCAGTACGACCGGGCGACACGACACTGAAGCTTTCTTT. The J gene is TRBJ1-1, the V gene TRBV6-1; D not certain. Deletions cut 5 bases from V and 3 bases from J, with 16 bases between. CDR3 length: 15 amino acids. Germline values: CDR1 MNHNS, CDR2 SASEGT.

CDR3 amino acids: CASSFEPGPQHF. The CDR3 DNA reads as TGTGCCAGCAGCTTCGAGCCAGGTCCCCAGCATTTT. The V gene is TRBV5-8, the J gene TRBJ1-5; D is uncertain. The V end lost 2 bases, the J end lost 10 bases, and 10 bases lay between the germline ends. CDR1 is SGHTS and CDR2 is YDEGEE in the germline V gene. CDR3 length: 12 residues.

V gene TRBV7-8 combines with J gene TRBJ2-7; 7 positions match TRBD2. The CDR3 is made up of 13 amino acids. V lost 8 bases to trimming and J lost 3 bases; unmatched junction nucleotides: 7. Germline V gives CDR1 SGHVS, CDR2 FQNEAQ. The CDR3 protein is CASSGGGSYEQYF. The CDR3 coding sequence is TGTGCCAGCTCGGGAGGCGGGAGCTACGAGCAGTACTTC.

The rearrangement links TRBV18 to TRBJ2-3; 7 bases are a match to TRBD1. The V gene's germline CDR1 is KGHSH and CDR2 LQKENI. CDR3 length equals 17 residues. The J segment lost 1 base and the V segment lost 0 bases, leaving 7 bases of the junction unmatched. The CDR3 sequence is CASSPPVGGEGTDTQYF. DNA for the CDR3: TGTGCCAGCTCACCACCGGTAGGGGGCGAGGGCACAGATACGCAGTATTTT. The variable domain in full, completed from reference TRBV18 and TRBJ2-3, reads NAGVMQNPRHLVRRRGQEARLRCSPMKGHSHVYWYRQLPEEGLKFMVYLQKENIIDESGMPKERFSAEFPKEGPSILRIQQVVRGDSAAYFCASSPPVGGEGTDTQYFGPGTRLTVL.

This clone was counted once. The chain has TRBV11-2 and TRBJ1-4; D gene uncertain. V was pared by 2 bases and J by 10 bases, with 14 bases between. The CDR3 is made up of 14 amino acids. Germline-derived CDR1 and CDR2 are SGHAT and FQNNGV. DNA of the CDR3: TGTGCCAGCAGCTTAAATTACCCTCCGGGAAAACTGTTTTTT. This sequence encodes CASSLNYPPGKLFF.